A selection of T cell receptor beta chains follows, all from one sample in a study of T cells after yellow fever vaccination. TCRdb processed the 5' RACE reads anew with MiXCR; each CDR3 protein has one entry. This table has under 200,000 distinct CDR3 sequences, 9.5% to 12% appearing once. The source was CD8+ T cells sorted from PBMCs, collected 15 days after the yellow fever booster vaccination. These receptors all come from a man aged 18 to 29 who received the YFV17D yellow fever vaccine. Each CDR3 is given with its conserved first and last residue. Fields, in order: V gene, clone size, CDR3 protein. The size of a clone is reported for some rows only, either as once, few or many, or as a class for expanded clones.

TRBV24-1 | few | CATSSRGGDEQYF
TRBV27 | few | CASSSGTGIGDQETQYF
TRBV29-1 | few | CSVEDFREQETQYF
TRBV6-2/TRBV6-3 | - | CASSYSNRAPQFF
TRBV7-3 | few | CASSFGGMGVGSYNEQFF
TRBV3-1 | - | CASSPGQGLSETQYF
TRBV2 | - | CATPWQDLYGYTF
TRBV18 | few | CASSPDRGWSSYNEQFF
TRBV29-1 | - | CSVVRPMSEAFF
TRBV6-5 | - | CASSYRGQGSYGYTF
TRBV29-1 | - | CSAELGRNEKLFF
TRBV21-1 | - | CASSEFYHRNEQFF
TRBV10-3 | - | CAISVSGAGAEAFF
TRBV6-2/TRBV6-3 | few | CASSLSGKGYTF
TRBV20-1 | few | CSASGGAQNGELFF
TRBV19 | few | CASSILRAEATDTQYF
TRBV6-2/TRBV6-3 | - | CASSYGTNYEQYF
TRBV6-2/TRBV6-3 | - | CASSQTGGWNIQYF
TRBV6-6 | - | CASSYRAYEQYF
TRBV4-1 | - | CASSQALFTGELFF
TRBV6-2/TRBV6-3 | few | CASSYPRQGVYSNQPQHF
TRBV24-1 | - | CATPPSDRPNTEAFF
TRBV12-3/TRBV12-4 | few | CASSWTGYNEQFF
TRBV4-3 | few | CASSQGHIQYF
TRBV5-4 | few | CASSLGPGDIFF
TRBV14 | few | CASSHLGSYEQYF
TRBV5-1 | many | CASSPGLIFYEQYF
TRBV25-1 | - | CASSGRPLGEQFF
TRBV27 | - | CASRGGLAVYNEQFF
TRBV21-1 | - | CASSRRFGAGDSYNEQFF
TRBV12-3/TRBV12-4 | - | CASSPRRGGFSNQPQHF
TRBV18 | - | CASSRETGMVASEQYF
TRBV6-1 | few | CASSVWEAANQPQHF
TRBV4-2 | few | CASSLQPGLLPYNEQFF
TRBV25-1 | many | CASSEYIGGAGGYTF
TRBV6-5 | - | CASSYSQQGSGNTIYF
TRBV24-1 | - | CATSEGSDQETQYF
TRBV4-2 | many | CASSQVPSETQYF
TRBV27 | - | CASSPRQGNQPQHF
TRBV6-2/TRBV6-3 | few | CASSWTSGYNEQFF
TRBV5-1 | many | CASSPSIAGFPDTQYF
TRBV12-3/TRBV12-4 | - | CASSWGLGGEQFF
TRBV15 | - | CATSSGVRRDEQYF
TRBV12-3/TRBV12-4 | - | CASSHQWNQPQHF
TRBV6-5 | few | CASSYPGGPDGELFF
TRBV6-2/TRBV6-3 | - | CASSFLGTSGTFF
TRBV11-2 | - | CASSMPGRPGGEKLFF
TRBV7-9 | - | CASSSTRQAKNIQYF
TRBV29-1 | - | CSVEDPTTDNEQFF